This entry lists 9 T cell receptor beta chains sequenced from one sample in a study of shared clonotypes between healthy human individuals. TCRdb's copy holds only in-frame clones and misses some; the assay was immunoSEQ multiplex PCR. The repertoire consists of roughly 500,000 clones, with approximately 94% occurring once and the leading ten covering nearly 0.065%. Sequencing input: naive CD4+ T cells sorted from blood. As to subset: CD45RA+ positively selected. These receptors all stem from a woman aged 25-40 years in good health.

This rearrangement joins TRBV2 to TRBJ1-4, with D unresolved. The CDR3 sequence is 14 residues long. Germline CDR1 is SNHLY and CDR2 is FYNNEI. The V end lost 4 bases, the J end lost 8 bases, and 14 bases lay between the germline ends. The DNA of the CDR3 is TGTGCCAGCAGTGGTGGGAGGGTTCTCGAAAAACTGTTTTTT. It yields the protein CASSGGRVLEKLFF.

V gene TRBV28 combines with J gene TRBJ2-5, with a weak D call TRBD1 (5 bases). The germline CDR1 and CDR2 sequences are MDHEN and SYDVKM. The CDR3 consists of 14 residues. V dropped 1 base and J dropped 5 bases, with 11 bases sitting between them. CDR3 DNA sequence: TGTGCCAGCAGTTTATCGGTGGGGCCCGAGACCCAGTACTTC. Protein sequence: CASSLSVGPETQYF. The variable domain in full, completed from reference TRBV28 and TRBJ2-5, reads DVKVTQSSRYLVKRTGEKVFLECVQDMDHENMFWYRQDPGLGLRLIYFSYDVKMKEKGDIPEGYSVSREKKERFSLILESASTNQTSMYLCASSLSVGPETQYFGPGTRLLVL.

The V gene is TRBV7-9, the J gene TRBJ2-1; 9 bases are shared with TRBD2. The trim removed 1 base at V and 10 bases at J, leaving 8 bases unmatched. CDR3 length: 15 residues. CDR1 is SEHNR and CDR2 is FQNEAQ in the germline V gene (reference sequence). CDR3 DNA: TGTGCCAGCAGCTTAGGGGCGGGAGGGCTAGGCGAGCAGTTCTTC. It codes for CASSLGAGGLGEQFF.

This chain connects TRBV5-5 to TRBJ2-7; D is uncertain. V lost 4 bases and J 3 bases, leaving 14 bases between the germline ends. Per germline, CDR1 SGHKS and CDR2 YYEKEE (reference sequence). The CDR3 totals 14 residues. CDR3 nucleotides: TGTGCCAGCAGCATTAAGGGTCTTATCTACGAGCAGTACTTC. Protein sequence: CASSIKGLIYEQYF.

In nucleotides, the CDR3 is TGCGCCAGCAGTCAGCGAGGGGTAGGCTACACCTTC. This translates into CASSQRGVGYTF. This chain links TRBV10-2 with TRBJ1-2; possible D gene TRBD1, 5 bases. The CDR3 has 12 residues. Trimming removed 5 bases at V and 8 bases at J, with 12 bases between. Per the germline V gene, CDR1 is WSHSY and CDR2 is SAAADI.

The chain carries TRBV18 and TRBJ1-3, with D unresolved. Germline-derived CDR1 and CDR2 are KGHSH and LQKENI. Trimming took off 3 bases at V and 8 bases at J, with 17 bases between the two ends. The CDR3 runs to 15 residues. The CDR3, as DNA: TGTGCCAGCTCACCGCCCGCCCGCGTCGTTGACACCATATATTTT. Translating it yields CASSPPARVVDTIYF.

The chain combines TRBV7-8 with TRBJ2-6; no firm D call. Germline CDR1 and CDR2: SGHVS and FQNEAQ. This CDR3 is 15 amino acids long. V dropped 3 bases and J dropped 3 bases, with 9 bases sitting between them. Here the CDR3 reads CASSFIGSGANVLTF. For the CDR3, the DNA is TGTGCCAGCAGCTTTATTGGTAGTGGGGCCAACGTCCTGACTTTC.

The chain joins TRBV6-6 to TRBJ1-5, with a tentative D call TRBD1 (6 bases). The CDR3 is 13 residues long. Per the germline V gene, CDR1 is MNHNY and CDR2 is SVGAGI (reference sequence). V was clipped by 6 bases and J by 7 bases, with 13 bases between them. The CDR3 nucleotides are TGTGCCAGCAGGACCCAGGGGTCCCAGCCCCAGCATTTT. It specifies CASRTQGSQPQHF.

This clone occurred once. The J gene is TRBJ2-5, the V gene TRBV19, with D perhaps assigned TRBD1 or TRBD2 (5 bases each). Germline V gene data show CDR1 as LNHDA and CDR2 as SQIVND (reference sequence). Trimming took 0 bases from V and 6 from J, leaving 17 bases between them. The CDR3 is 16 residues long. The CDR3: CASSIDLGPSQKTQYF. CDR3 coding DNA: TGTGCCAGTAGTATAGACCTGGGACCTAGCCAGAAGACCCAGTACTTC.